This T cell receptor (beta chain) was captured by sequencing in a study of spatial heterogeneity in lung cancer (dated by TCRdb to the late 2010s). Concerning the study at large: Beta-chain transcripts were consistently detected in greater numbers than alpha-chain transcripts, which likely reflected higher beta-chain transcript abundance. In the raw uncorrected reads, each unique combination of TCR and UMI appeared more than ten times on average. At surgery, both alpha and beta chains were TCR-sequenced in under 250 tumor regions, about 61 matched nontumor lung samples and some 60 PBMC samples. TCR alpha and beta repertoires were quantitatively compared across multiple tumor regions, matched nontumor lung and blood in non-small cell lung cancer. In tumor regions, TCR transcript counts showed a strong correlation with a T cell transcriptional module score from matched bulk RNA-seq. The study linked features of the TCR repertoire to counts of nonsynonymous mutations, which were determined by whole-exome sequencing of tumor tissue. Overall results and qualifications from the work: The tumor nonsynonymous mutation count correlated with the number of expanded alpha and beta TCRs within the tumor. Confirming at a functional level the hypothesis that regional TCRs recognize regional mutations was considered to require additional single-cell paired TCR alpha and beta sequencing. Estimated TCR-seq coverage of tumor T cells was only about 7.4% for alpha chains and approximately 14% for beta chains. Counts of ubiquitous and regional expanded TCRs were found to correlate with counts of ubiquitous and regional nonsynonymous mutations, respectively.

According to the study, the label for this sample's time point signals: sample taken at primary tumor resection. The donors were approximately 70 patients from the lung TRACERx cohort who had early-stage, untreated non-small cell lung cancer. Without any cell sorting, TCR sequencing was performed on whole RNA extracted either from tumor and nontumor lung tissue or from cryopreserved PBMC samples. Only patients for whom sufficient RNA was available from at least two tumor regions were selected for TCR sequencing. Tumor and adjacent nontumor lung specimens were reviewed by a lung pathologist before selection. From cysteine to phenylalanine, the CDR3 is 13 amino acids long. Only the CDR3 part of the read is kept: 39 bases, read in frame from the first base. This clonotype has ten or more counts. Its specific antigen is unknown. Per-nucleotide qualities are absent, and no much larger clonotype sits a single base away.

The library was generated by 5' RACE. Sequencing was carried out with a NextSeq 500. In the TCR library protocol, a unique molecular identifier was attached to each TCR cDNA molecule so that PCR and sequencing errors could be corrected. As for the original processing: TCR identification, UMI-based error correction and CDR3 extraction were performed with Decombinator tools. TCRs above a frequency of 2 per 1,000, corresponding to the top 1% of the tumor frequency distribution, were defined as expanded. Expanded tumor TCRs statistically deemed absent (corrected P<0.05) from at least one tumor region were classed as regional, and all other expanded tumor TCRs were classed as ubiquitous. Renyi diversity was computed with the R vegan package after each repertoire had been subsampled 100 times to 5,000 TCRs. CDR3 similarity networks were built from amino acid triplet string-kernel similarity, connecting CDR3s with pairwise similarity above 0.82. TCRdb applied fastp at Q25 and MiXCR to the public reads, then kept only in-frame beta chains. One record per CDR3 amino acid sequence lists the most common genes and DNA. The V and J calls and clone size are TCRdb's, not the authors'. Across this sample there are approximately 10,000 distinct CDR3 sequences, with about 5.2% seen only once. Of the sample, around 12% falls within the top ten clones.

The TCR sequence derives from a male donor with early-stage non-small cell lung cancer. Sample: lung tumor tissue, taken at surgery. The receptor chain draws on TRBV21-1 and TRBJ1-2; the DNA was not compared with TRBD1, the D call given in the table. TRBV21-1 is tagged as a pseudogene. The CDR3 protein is CASSKPPRGHTTF. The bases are TGTGCCAGCAGCAAACCTCCCAGGGGTCATACCACCTTC.